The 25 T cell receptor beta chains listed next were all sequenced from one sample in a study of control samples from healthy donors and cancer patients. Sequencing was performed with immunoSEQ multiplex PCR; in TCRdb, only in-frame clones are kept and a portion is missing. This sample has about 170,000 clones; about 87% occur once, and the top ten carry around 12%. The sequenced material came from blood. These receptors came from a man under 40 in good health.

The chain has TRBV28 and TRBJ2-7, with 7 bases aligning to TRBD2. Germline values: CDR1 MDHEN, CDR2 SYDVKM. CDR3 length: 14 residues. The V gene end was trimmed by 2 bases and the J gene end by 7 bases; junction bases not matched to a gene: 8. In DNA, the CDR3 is TGTGCCAGCAGTTTAGGTACTAGCGCTGATGAGCAGTACTTC. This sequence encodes CASSLGTSADEQYF.

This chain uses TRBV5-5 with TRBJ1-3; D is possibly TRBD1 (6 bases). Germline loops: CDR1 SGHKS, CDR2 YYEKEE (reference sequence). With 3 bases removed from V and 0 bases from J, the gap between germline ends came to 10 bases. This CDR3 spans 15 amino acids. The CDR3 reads CASSSGQTSGNTIYF. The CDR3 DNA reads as TGTGCCAGCAGCTCAGGACAGACCTCTGGAAACACCATATATTTT.

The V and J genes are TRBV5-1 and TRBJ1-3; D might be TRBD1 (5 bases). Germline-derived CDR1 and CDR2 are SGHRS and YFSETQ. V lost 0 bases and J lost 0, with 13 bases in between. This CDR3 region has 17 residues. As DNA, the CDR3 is TGCGCCAGCAGCTTGGTGCCGGCAGGGAGCTCTGGAAACACCATATATTTT. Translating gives CASSLVPAGSSGNTIYF.

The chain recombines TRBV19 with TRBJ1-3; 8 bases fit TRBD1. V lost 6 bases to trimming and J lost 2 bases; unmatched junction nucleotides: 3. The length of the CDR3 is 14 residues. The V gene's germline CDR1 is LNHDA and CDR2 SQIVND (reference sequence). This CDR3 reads CASSQGAAGNTIYF. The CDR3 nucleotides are TGTGCCAGTAGCCAGGGGGCGGCTGGAAACACCATATATTTT.

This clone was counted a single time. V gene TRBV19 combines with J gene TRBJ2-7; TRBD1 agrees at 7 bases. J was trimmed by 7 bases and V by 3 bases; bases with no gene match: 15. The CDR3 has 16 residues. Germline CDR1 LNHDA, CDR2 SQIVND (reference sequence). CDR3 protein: CASSMAGTVLLGEQYF. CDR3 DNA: TGTGCCAGTAGTATGGCTGGGACAGTCCTTCTCGGGGAGCAGTACTTC. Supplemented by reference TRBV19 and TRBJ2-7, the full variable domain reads DGGITQSPKYLFRKEGQNVTLSCEQNLNHDAMYWYRQDPGQGLRLIYYSQIVNDFQKGDIAEGYSVSREKKESFPLTVTSAQKNPTAFYLCASSMAGTVLLGEQYFGPGTRLTVT.

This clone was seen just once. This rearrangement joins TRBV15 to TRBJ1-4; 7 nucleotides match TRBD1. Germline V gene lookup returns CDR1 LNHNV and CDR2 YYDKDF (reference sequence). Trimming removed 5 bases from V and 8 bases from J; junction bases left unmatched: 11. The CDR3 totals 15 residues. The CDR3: CATSPPTGRGEKLFF. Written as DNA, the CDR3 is TGTGCCACCAGCCCGCCGACAGGGCGGGGCGAAAAACTGTTTTTT.

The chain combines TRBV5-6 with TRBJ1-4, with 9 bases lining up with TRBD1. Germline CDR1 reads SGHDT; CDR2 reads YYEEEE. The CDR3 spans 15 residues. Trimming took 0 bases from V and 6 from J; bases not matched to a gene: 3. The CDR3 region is CASSLGTGVDEKLFF. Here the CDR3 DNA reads TGTGCCAGCAGCTTGGGGACAGGGGTGGATGAAAAACTGTTTTTT.

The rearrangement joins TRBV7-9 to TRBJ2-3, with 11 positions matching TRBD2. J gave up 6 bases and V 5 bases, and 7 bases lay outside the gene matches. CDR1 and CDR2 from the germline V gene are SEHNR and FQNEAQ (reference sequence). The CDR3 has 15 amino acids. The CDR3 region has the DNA TGTGCCAGCAGCCGAATTAGCGGGGGGGCTGATACGCAGTATTTT. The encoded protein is CASSRISGGADTQYF.

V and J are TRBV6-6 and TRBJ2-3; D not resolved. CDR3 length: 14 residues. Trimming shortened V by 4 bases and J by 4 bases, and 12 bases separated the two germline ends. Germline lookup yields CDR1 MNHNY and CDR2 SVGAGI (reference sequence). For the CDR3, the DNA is TGTGCCAGCAGTTCACGAGGCTGGTCAGATACGCAGTATTTT. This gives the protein CASSSRGWSDTQYF.

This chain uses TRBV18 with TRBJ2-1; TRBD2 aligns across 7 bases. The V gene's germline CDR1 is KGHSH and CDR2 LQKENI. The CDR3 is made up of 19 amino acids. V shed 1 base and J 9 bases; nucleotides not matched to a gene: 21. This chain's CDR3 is CASSPLLIRSAGDSGEQFF. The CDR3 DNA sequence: TGTGCCAGCTCACCACTTTTAATCCGTTCTGCGGGAGATTCTGGTGAGCAGTTCTTC.

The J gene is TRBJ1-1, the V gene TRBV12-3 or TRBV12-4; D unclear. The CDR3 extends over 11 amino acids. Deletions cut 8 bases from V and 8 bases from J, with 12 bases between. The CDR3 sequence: CASWASSEAFF. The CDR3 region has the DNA TGTGCCAGCTGGGCCTCGTCGGAAGCTTTCTTT.

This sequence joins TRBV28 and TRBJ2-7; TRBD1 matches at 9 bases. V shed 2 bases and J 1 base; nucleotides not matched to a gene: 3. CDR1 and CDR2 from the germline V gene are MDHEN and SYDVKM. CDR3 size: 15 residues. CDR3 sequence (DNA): TGTGCCAGCAGTTTAGCCGGACAGGGGTCCTACGAGCAGTACTTC. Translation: CASSLAGQGSYEQYF.

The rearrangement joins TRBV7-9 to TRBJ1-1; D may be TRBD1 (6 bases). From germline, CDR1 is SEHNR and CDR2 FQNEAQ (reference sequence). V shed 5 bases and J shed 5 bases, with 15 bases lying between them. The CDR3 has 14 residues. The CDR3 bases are TGTGCCAGCAGCGTACAGGGATCGGGGACTGAAGCTTTCTTT. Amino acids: CASSVQGSGTEAFF.

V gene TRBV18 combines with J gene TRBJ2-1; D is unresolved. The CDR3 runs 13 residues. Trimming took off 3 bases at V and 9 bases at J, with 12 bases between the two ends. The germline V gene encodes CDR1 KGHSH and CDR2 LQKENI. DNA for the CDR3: TGTGCCAGCTCACCTTCCCCCCCCAGTGAGCAGTTCTTC. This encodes CASSPSPPSEQFF.

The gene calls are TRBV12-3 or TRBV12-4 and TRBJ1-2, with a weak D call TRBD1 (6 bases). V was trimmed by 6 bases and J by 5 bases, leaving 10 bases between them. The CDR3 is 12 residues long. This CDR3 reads CASSGGGYGYTF. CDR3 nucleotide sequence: TGTGCCAGCAGCGGAGGGGGGTATGGCTACACCTTC.

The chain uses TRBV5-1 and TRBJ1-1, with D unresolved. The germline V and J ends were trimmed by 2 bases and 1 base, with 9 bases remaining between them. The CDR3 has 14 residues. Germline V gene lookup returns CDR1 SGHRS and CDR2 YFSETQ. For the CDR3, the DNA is TGCGCCAGCAGCTTTGGTGGGAGGAACACTGAAGCTTTCTTT. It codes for CASSFGGRNTEAFF.

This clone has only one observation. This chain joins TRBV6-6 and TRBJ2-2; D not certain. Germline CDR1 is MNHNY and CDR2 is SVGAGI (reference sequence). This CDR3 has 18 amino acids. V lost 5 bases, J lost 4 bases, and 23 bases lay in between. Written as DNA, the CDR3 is TGTGCCAGCAGTCCCATAATCCCCAGTTACACCTTCACCGGGGAGCTGTTTTTT. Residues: CASSPIIPSYTFTGELFF.

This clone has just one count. CDR3 region: CATSRDHDRFNEKLFF. CDR3 nucleotide sequence: TGTGCCACCAGCAGAGATCACGACAGATTCAATGAAAAACTGTTTTTT. The rearrangement uses TRBV15 and TRBJ1-4; D perhaps matches TRBD1 (5 bases). V lost 0 bases and J lost 5, with 13 bases in between. This CDR3 has 16 residues. The germline CDR1 and CDR2 sequences are LNHNV and YYDKDF (reference sequence). Combining the CDR3 with reference TRBV15 and TRBJ1-4 gives the whole variable domain DAMVIQNPRYQVTQFGKPVTLSCSQTLNHNVMYWYQQKSSQAPKLLFHYYDKDFNNEADTPDNFQSRRPNTSFCFLDIRSPGLGDTAMYLCATSRDHDRFNEKLFFGSGTQLSVL.

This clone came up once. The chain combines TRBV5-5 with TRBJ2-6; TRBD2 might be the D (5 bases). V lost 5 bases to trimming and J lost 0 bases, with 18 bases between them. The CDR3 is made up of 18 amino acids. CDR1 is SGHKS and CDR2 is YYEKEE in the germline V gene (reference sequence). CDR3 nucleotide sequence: TGTGCCAGCAGTTTGAGAGGGTCGACTGTCTCTGGGGCCAACGTCCTGACTTTC. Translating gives CASSLRGSTVSGANVLTF.

Here the CDR3 DNA reads TGCAGCGTTGCGAGCATGGCATATGGCTACACCTTC. This codes for CSVASMAYGYTF. V is TRBV29-1 and J is TRBJ1-2; D is unclear. The CDR3 covers 12 residues. Deletions cut 4 bases from V and 5 bases from J, with 11 bases between. The germline CDR1 and CDR2 sequences are SQVTM and ANQGSEA.

CDR3 sequence reads: CSVDGQGNTGELFF. In DNA, the CDR3 is TGCAGCGTTGATGGACAGGGGAACACCGGGGAGCTGTTTTTT. The genes are TRBV29-1 and TRBJ2-2; 8 nucleotides agree with TRBD1. CDR1 is SQVTM and CDR2 is ANQGSEA in the germline V gene. V shed 3 bases and J 1 base; nucleotides not matched to a gene: 1. The CDR3 runs 14 residues.

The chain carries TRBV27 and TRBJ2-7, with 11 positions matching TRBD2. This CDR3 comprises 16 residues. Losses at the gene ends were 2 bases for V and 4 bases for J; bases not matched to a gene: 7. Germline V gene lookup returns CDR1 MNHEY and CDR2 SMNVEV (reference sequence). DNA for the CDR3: TGTGCCAGCAGTTTAGGTCGGACTAGCGGGTTATACGAGCAGTACTTC. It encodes CASSLGRTSGLYEQYF.

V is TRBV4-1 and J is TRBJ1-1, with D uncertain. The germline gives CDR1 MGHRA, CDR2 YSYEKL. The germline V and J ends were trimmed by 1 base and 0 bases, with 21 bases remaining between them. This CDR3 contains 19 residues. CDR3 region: CASSQAGWRVEEMNTEAFF. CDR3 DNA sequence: TGCGCCAGCAGCCAAGCGGGGTGGAGGGTTGAGGAAATGAACACTGAAGCTTTCTTT.

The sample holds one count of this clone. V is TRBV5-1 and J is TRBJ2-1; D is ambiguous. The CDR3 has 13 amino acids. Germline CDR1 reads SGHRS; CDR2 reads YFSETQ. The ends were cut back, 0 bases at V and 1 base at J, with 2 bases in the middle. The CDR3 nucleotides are TGCGCCAGCAGCTTGGAGTCCTACAATGAGCAGTTCTTC. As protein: CASSLESYNEQFF.

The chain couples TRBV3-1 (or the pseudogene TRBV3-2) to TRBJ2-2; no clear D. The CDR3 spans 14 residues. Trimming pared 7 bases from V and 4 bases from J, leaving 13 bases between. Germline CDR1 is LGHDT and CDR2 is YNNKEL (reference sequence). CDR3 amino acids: CASISAASTGELFF. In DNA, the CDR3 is TGTGCCAGCATCTCGGCAGCTTCCACCGGGGAGCTGTTTTTT.